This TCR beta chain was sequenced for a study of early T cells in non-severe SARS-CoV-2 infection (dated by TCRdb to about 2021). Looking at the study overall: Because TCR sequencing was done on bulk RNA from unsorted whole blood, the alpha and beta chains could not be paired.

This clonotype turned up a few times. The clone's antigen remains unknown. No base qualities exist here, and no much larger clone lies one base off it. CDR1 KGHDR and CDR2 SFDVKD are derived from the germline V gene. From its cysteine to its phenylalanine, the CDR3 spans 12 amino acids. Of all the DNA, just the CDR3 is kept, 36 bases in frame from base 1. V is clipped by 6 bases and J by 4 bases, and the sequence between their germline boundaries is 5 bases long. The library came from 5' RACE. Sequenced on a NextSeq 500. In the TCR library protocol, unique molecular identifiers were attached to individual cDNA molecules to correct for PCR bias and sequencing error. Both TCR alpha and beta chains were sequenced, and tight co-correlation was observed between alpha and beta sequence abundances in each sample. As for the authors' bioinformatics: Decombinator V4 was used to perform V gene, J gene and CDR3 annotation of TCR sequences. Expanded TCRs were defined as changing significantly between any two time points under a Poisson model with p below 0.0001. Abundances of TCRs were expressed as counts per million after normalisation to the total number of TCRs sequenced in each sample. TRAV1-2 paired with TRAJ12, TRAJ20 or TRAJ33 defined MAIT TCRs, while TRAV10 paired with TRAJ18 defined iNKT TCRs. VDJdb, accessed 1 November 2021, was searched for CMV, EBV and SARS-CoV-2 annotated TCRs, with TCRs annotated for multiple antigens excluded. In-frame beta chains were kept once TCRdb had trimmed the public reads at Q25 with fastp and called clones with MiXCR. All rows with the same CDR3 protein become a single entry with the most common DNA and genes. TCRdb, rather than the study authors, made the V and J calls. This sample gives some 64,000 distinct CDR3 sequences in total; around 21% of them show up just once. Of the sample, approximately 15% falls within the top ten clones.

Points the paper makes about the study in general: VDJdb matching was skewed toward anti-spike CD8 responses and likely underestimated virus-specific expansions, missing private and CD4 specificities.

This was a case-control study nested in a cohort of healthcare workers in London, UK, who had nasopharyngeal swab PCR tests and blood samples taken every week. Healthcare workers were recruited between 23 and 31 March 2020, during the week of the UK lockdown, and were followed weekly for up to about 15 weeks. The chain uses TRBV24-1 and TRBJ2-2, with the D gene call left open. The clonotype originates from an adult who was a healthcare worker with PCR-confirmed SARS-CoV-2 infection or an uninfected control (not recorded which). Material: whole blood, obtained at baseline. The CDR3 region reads CATSRATGELFF. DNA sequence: TGTGCCACCAGTCGGGCCACCGGGGAGCTGTTTTTT.